Below are 19 T cell receptor beta chains sequenced from a single sample in a study of Graves' ophthalmopathy and Graves' hyperthyroidism. RNA transcripts provided the template for amplifying TCR beta CDR3 regions. An opening RT-PCR round employed HTBI primers and preceded a second-round multiplex PCR. TCRdb redid the calling of the multiplex PCR reads with MiXCR, one entry per CDR3 protein. The table has some 210,000 distinct CDR3 sequences, over 25% seen once; the top ten hold about 9.1%. Sample: peripheral blood. These receptors all stem from a man aged 45-65 years with Graves' ophthalmopathy.

This chain uses TRBV12-5 with TRBJ1-2; 7 bases align to TRBD1. CDR1 and CDR2 (germline): LGHNT, FRNRAP. J was trimmed by 6 bases and V by 4 bases; bases with no gene match: 5. The CDR3 runs to 13 residues. The CDR3 here is CASGSPTGDGYTF. The CDR3 DNA is TGTGCTAGTGGTTCGCCTACAGGGGATGGCTACACCTTC.

Ten or more counts support this clonotype. This sequence joins TRBV11-2 and TRBJ2-5; D assignment may be TRBD1 or TRBD2 (6 bases each). The length of the CDR3 is 15 residues. Trimming took off 1 base at V and 2 bases at J, with 11 bases between the two ends. Germline CDR1 and CDR2: SGHAT and FQNNGV. The CDR3 sequence is CASSLGGDKQETQYF. The CDR3 region has the DNA TGTGCCAGCAGCTTAGGGGGGGACAAACAAGAGACCCAGTACTTC. Together with reference TRBV11-2 and TRBJ2-5, the CDR3 gives the full variable domain: EAGVAQSPRYKIIEKRQSVAFWCNPISGHATLYWYQQILGQGPKLLIQFQNNGVVDDSQLPKDRFSAERLKGVDSTLKIQPAKLEDSAVYLCASSLGGDKQETQYFGPGTRLLVL.

This clonotype was counted at least ten times. V gene TRBV18 combines with J gene TRBJ2-7, with TRBD2 matching 12 bases. Trimming removed 2 bases from V and 9 bases from J; junction bases left unmatched: 14. CDR1 is KGHSH, CDR2 LQKENI, per germline. The CDR3 consists of 17 residues. The DNA for the CDR3 is TGTGCCAGCTCACCAAGTAGGAGACTAGCGGGAGACATCGGGCAGTACTTC. It yields the protein CASSPSRRLAGDIGQYF.

This clonotype showed up many times. This chain links TRBV24-1 with TRBJ1-5; a possible D gene is TRBD1 (6 bases). Germline V gene sequence: CDR1 KGHDR, CDR2 SFDVKD. The CDR3 consists of 14 residues. The V and J ends lost 2 bases and 4 bases respectively, with 8 bases between them. This CDR3 reads CATSDWGQNQPQHF. CDR3 DNA: TGTGCCACCAGTGATTGGGGGCAAAATCAGCCCCAGCATTTT.

This clonotype was observed at least ten times. The gene calls are TRBV12-3 or TRBV12-4 and TRBJ2-2, with TRBD1 matching 7 bases. The CDR3 is made up of 15 amino acids. After removal of 3 bases from V and 2 bases from J, the junction contained 3 bases not matched to a gene. The DNA of the CDR3 is TGTGCCAGCAGTTTGAGGGACAGAAACACCGGGGAGCTGTTTTTT. Translated, it gives CASSLRDRNTGELFF.

This clonotype was found many times. At one of its ends the junction is not consistent with the germline gene, which may arise from a read error. CDR3 bases: TGTGCCACCAGCAGAGATGGCGGGAATCCCTTCGCTTGGGACTTC. Translating gives CATSRDGGNPFAWDF. V and J are TRBV15 and TRBJ2-7, with a tentative D call TRBD2 (6 bases). The CDR3 sequence is 15 residues long. CDR1 and CDR2 (germline): LNHNV, YYDKDF (reference sequence).

The chain combines TRBV7-2 with TRBJ1-1, with 7 bases that match TRBD1. The V gene's germline CDR1 is SGHTA and CDR2 FQGNSA. V gave up 2 bases and J gave up 1 base; unmatched junction bases: 7. The CDR3 extends over 16 amino acids. CDR3 DNA sequence: TGTGCCAGCAGCTTATCGACAGGGTATGGGAACACTGAAGCTTTCTTT. This encodes CASSLSTGYGNTEAFF.

The chain combines TRBV28 with TRBJ2-7, with no clear D. The V gene's germline CDR1 is MDHEN and CDR2 SYDVKM. The V gene lost 4 bases and the J gene lost 3 bases, with 13 bases spanning the gap. The CDR3 is made up of 14 amino acids. The CDR3 loop is CASSSGITFYEQYF. The CDR3, as DNA: TGTGCCAGCAGTTCAGGTATAACCTTCTACGAGCAGTACTTC.

This clonotype was seen repeatedly, ten times or more. The chain couples TRBV7-9 to TRBJ1-2; tentative D call: TRBD1 (5 bases). V was trimmed by 5 bases and J by 8 bases, leaving 12 bases between them. Germline-derived CDR1 and CDR2 are SEHNR and FQNEAQ (reference sequence). The CDR3 covers 12 residues. The CDR3 is CASSAQGVGYTF. In DNA form, the CDR3 reads TGTGCCAGCAGCGCGCAGGGAGTCGGCTACACCTTC.

The chain employs TRBV6-5 and TRBJ2-5, with D maybe TRBD2 (7 bases). The CDR3 has 14 residues. Germline CDR1 is MNHEY and CDR2 is SVGAGI. V dropped 2 bases and J dropped 5 bases, with 12 bases sitting between them. In DNA, the CDR3 is TGTGCCAGCAGTTACGGGGGGGCGTGGGAGACCCAGTACTTC. It yields the protein CASSYGGAWETQYF.

This clonotype came up many times. The gene calls are TRBV20-1 and TRBJ1-5, with D possibly matching TRBD1 (6 bases). Trimming shortened V by 5 bases and J by 5 bases, and 13 bases separated the two germline ends. CDR1 is DFQATT, CDR2 SNEGSKA, per germline (reference sequence). The CDR3 is 13 residues long. Written as DNA, the CDR3 is TGCAGTGCTGTACAGGGTTGGGATCAGCCCCAGCATTTT. Translated: CSAVQGWDQPQHF.

This clonotype occurred many times. This chain uses TRBV20-1 with TRBJ2-4; D unclear. This CDR3 spans 12 amino acids. Trimming left V 7 bases short and J 8 bases short, with 15 bases between. Germline V lookup: CDR1 DFQATT, CDR2 SNEGSKA (reference sequence). The CDR3 spells CSVPLGADIQYF. The CDR3 coding sequence is TGCAGTGTCCCTCTGGGTGCAGACATTCAGTACTTC.

This clonotype was detected ten times or more. This chain joins TRBV15 and TRBJ1-2, with a weak D call TRBD1 (5 bases). The CDR3 covers 13 residues. Germline V gives CDR1 LNHNV, CDR2 YYDKDF (reference sequence). Trimming pared 6 bases from V and 0 bases from J, leaving 8 bases between. The CDR3 nucleotides are TGTGCCACCAGGCGGACAACTAACTATGGCTACACCTTC. Its protein is CATRRTTNYGYTF.

This clonotype was seen repeatedly, ten times or more. The chain has TRBV28 and TRBJ2-5; either TRBD1 or TRBD2 may fit D (7 bases each). The germline V gene has CDR1 MDHEN and CDR2 SYDVKM. V was shortened by 6 bases and J by 5 bases, with 16 bases between the two germline ends. CDR3 length: 14 residues. Here the CDR3 reads CASSIPQGGETQYF. DNA of the CDR3: TGTGCCAGCAGCATCCCGCAGGGGGGGGAGACCCAGTACTTC.

This clonotype was detected ten times or more. The chain uses TRBV20-1 and TRBJ2-7; TRBD2 aligns across 9 bases. The J segment lost 1 base and the V segment lost 4 bases, leaving 2 bases of the junction unmatched. The CDR3 has 13 residues. Germline loops: CDR1 DFQATT, CDR2 SNEGSKA (reference sequence). The CDR3 is CSAILAGSYEQYF. The CDR3 DNA reads TGCAGTGCTATTCTAGCGGGGTCCTACGAGCAGTACTTC.

This clonotype was seen at least ten times. CDR3 in DNA: TGTGCCAGCAGCAAACTAGCGGGGGATTCCTACGAGCAGTACTTC. Translation gives CASSKLAGDSYEQYF. This chain links TRBV7-9 with TRBJ2-7; 11 positions agree with TRBD2. With 5 bases clipped from V and 1 base from J, the junction kept 4 bases outside the gene matches. This CDR3 is built from 15 residues. Per the germline V gene, CDR1 is SEHNR and CDR2 is FQNEAQ (reference sequence). Based on the CDR3 plus reference TRBV7-9 and TRBJ2-7, the full variable domain is DTGVSQNPRHKITKRGQNVTFRCDPISEHNRLYWYRQTLGQGPEFLTYFQNEAQLEKSRLLSDRFSAERPKGSFSTLEIQRTEQGDSAMYLCASSKLAGDSYEQYFGPGTRLTVT.

This chain uses TRBV6-1 with TRBJ1-5; D ambiguous. The CDR3 sequence is 14 residues long. V lost 4 bases and J lost 2, with 9 bases in between. Germline-derived CDR1 and CDR2 are MNHNS and SASEGT. For the CDR3, the DNA is TGTGCCAGCAGTGTTGAGGGTGGCAATCAGCCCCAGCATTTT. This codes for CASSVEGGNQPQHF.

The chain joins TRBV6-2 or TRBV6-3 to TRBJ2-5, with 9 bases aligning to TRBD1. This CDR3 comprises 19 residues. J was trimmed by 2 bases and V by 0 bases; bases with no gene match: 13. Per germline, CDR1 MNHEY and CDR2 SVGEGT. This chain's CDR3 is CASSYSTSGTGRWQETQYF. DNA of the CDR3: TGTGCCAGCAGTTACTCGACCTCCGGGACAGGGAGGTGGCAAGAGACCCAGTACTTC.

This clonotype was observed many times. The chain combines TRBV28 with TRBJ1-5, with D unresolved. The V and J ends lost 2 bases and 0 bases respectively, with 8 bases between them. CDR1 MDHEN and CDR2 SYDVKM come from the germline V gene. This CDR3 has 15 residues. CDR3 loop: CASSLGANSNQPQHF. CDR3 in DNA: TGTGCCAGCAGTTTAGGAGCGAATAGCAATCAGCCCCAGCATTTT.